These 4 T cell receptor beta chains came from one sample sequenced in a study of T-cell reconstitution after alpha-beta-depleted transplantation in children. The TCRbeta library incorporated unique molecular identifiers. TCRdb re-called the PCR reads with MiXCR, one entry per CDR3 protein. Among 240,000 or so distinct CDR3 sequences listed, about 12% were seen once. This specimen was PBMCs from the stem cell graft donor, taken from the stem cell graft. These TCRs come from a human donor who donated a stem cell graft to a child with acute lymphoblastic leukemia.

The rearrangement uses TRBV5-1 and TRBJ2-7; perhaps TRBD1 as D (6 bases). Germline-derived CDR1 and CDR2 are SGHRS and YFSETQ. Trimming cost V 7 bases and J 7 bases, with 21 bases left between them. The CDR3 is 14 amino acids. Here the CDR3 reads CASGKDSPMGEQYF. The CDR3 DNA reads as TGCGCCAGCGGCAAGGACAGCCCAATGGGGGAGCAGTACTTC.

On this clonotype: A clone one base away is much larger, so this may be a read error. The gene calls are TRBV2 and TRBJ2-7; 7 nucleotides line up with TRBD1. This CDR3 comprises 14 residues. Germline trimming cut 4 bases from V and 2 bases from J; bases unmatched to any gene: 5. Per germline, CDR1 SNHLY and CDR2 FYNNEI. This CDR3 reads CASSALQGPYEQYF. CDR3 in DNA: TGTGCCAGCAGTGCATTACAGGGGCCCTACGAGCAGTACTTC.

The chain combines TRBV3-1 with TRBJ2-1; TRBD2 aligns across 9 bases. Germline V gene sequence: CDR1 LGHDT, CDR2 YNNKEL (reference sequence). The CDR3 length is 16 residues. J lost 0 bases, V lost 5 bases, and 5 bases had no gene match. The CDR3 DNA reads TGTGCCAGCAGCTTCCTAGCGGGGCTCTCCTACAATGAGCAGTTCTTC. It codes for CASSFLAGLSYNEQFF.

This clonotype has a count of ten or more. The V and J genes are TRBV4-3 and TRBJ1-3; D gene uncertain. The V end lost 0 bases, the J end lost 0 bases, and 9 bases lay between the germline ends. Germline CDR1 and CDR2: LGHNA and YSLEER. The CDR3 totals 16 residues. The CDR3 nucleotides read TGCGCCAGCAGCCAAGATCGACACTCCTCTGGAAACACCATATATTTT. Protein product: CASSQDRHSSGNTIYF.